The present T cell receptor (beta chain) was sequenced within a study of blood T cell repertoires in COVID-19. About the study: Samples taken during acute and convalescent COVID-19 were collected in the United States, Italy and Spain. The analysed material was cDNA or gDNA that came from T cells, B-cell-depleted T cells, or PBMCs.

The method was immunoSEQ multiplex PCR; TCRdb's version includes in-frame clones alone and lacks a portion of them. The sample includes about 73,000 clones, about 91% seen only once; the top ten take 8.9%. This CDR3 region has 16 residues. V shed 3 bases and J 2 bases; nucleotides not matched to a gene: 8. Per the germline V gene, CDR1 is SGHRS and CDR2 is YFSETQ. The chain employs TRBV5-1 and TRBJ1-3; 7 positions agree with TRBD1. Sample: peripheral blood. This TCR derives from a man of 80 years or more with acute or convalescent COVID-19. CDR3 bases: TGCGCCAGCAGCTCGACAGGGATACTGCCTGGAAACACCATATATTTT. It codes for CASSSTGILPGNTIYF.